The 13 T cell receptor beta chains given below trace back to one sample, sequenced in a study of T cell responses to AZD1222 COVID-19 vaccine. The assay was immunoSEQ multiplex PCR, and TCRdb's table has in-frame clones only and misses some. The sample contains 80,000 to 130,000 clones, just under 90% of which appear only once. The source was peripheral blood, collected on day 0 of AZD1222 vaccination. The receptors derive from an adult in good health.

The CDR3 DNA follows: TGCGCCAGCAGCTGGGAGCGGGGTAGCTCCTACAATGAGCAGTTCTTC. Protein: CASSWERGSSYNEQFF. The J gene is TRBJ2-1, the V gene TRBV5-1; 7 bases fit TRBD2. Germline V gives CDR1 SGHRS, CDR2 YFSETQ. Trimming removed 3 bases from V and 0 bases from J; junction bases left unmatched: 6. The CDR3 covers 16 residues.

The chain couples TRBV7-2 to TRBJ2-4, with 8 positions matching TRBD1. Looked up from germline, CDR1 is SGHTA and CDR2 is FQGNSA. Losses at the gene ends were 4 bases for V and 8 bases for J; bases not matched to a gene: 10. The CDR3 has 15 residues. CDR3 sequence: CASSSVGQGVYIQYF. For the CDR3, the DNA is TGTGCCAGCAGCTCCGTCGGACAGGGTGTATACATTCAGTACTTC.

The chain has TRBV11-3 and TRBJ2-2, with TRBD1 identical over 8 bases. The germline CDR1 and CDR2 sequences are SGHNT and YENEEA. CDR3 length equals 15 residues. The V segment lost 0 bases and the J segment 3 bases; nucleotides outside the gene matches: 0. CDR3 amino acids: CASSLEQGDTGELFF. As DNA, the CDR3 is TGTGCCAGCAGCTTAGAACAGGGGGACACCGGGGAGCTGTTTTTT.

This clone was picked up many times. The rearrangement links TRBV7-8 to TRBJ1-6; 11 positions agree with TRBD1. Trimming removed 5 bases from V and 4 bases from J; junction bases left unmatched: 10. Germline assignment: CDR1 SGHVS and CDR2 FQNEAQ. This CDR3 has 18 amino acids. The CDR3 DNA reads as TGTGCCAGCAGCATGGACAGGGGGCGGGAGTGGTATAATTCACCCCTCCACTTT. Protein product: CASSMDRGREWYNSPLHF. Filled out from reference TRBV7-8 and TRBJ1-6, the complete variable domain reads GAGVSQSPRYKVAKRGQDVALRCDPISGHVSLFWYQQALGQGPEFLTYFQNEAQLDKSGLPSDRFFAERPEGSVSTLKIQRTQQEDSAVYLCASSMDRGREWYNSPLHFGNGTRLTVT.

J is TRBJ2-7 and V is TRBV3-1 (or the pseudogene TRBV3-2); D might be TRBD1 (5 bases). The germline V and J ends were trimmed by 4 bases and 4 bases, with 20 bases remaining between them. The CDR3 is 16 residues long. Germline-derived CDR1 and CDR2 are LGHDT and YNNKEL (reference sequence). The CDR3 sequence: CASSPPRQGLRYEQYF. The CDR3 nucleotides are TGTGCCAGCAGCCCCCCGAGGCAGGGCTTACGGTACGAGCAGTACTTC.

V usage is TRBV25-1 and J usage is TRBJ2-7; D is possibly TRBD1 or TRBD2 (6 bases each). Germline CDR1 is MGHDK and CDR2 is SYGVNS. This CDR3 contains 16 residues. Trimming removed 1 base from V and 3 bases from J, with 16 bases in between. CDR3 sequence (DNA): TGTGCCAGCAGTGAATTTCGTGGGGGGCAGGGCTACGAGCAGTACTTC. This sequence encodes CASSEFRGGQGYEQYF.

The genes are TRBV27 and TRBJ1-6; possible D gene TRBD1, 6 bases. Germline V gene data show CDR1 as MNHEY and CDR2 as SMNVEV (reference sequence). The CDR3 totals 16 residues. Trimming took off 2 bases at V and 3 bases at J, with 11 bases between the two ends. The CDR3 region has the DNA TGTGCCAGCAGTTTAGGGCAGGGGAACTATAATTCACCCCTCCACTTT. This gives the protein CASSLGQGNYNSPLHF.

This chain joins TRBV6-2 or TRBV6-3 and TRBJ1-1; 8 bases align to TRBD1. The CDR3 spans 17 residues. The ends lost 6 bases at V and 4 bases at J; junction bases unmatched: 16. Germline V lookup: CDR1 MNHEY, CDR2 SVGEGT. CDR3 in DNA: TGTGCCAGCAGCCTATACTCACCCAGGGGGCGGATCACTGAAGCTTTCTTT. Translating it yields CASSLYSPRGRITEAFF.

The rearrangement links TRBV7-7 to TRBJ1-1, with D unresolved. Per germline, CDR1 SSHAT and CDR2 FNYEAQ (reference sequence). CDR3 length equals 13 residues. The V end lost 6 bases, the J end lost 0 bases, and 8 bases lay between the germline ends. The CDR3 coding sequence is TGTGCCAGCAGTCCCCAGATGAACACTGAAGCTTTCTTT. Translating it yields CASSPQMNTEAFF.

The chain couples TRBV25-1 to TRBJ2-7; D uncertain. Trimming removed 7 bases at V and 6 bases at J, with 16 bases between. The CDR3 is made up of 13 amino acids. Germline V gives CDR1 MGHDK, CDR2 SYGVNS. This CDR3 reads CASTTDIMGEQYF. The CDR3 DNA reads as TGTGCCAGCACGACTGACATAATGGGCGAGCAGTACTTC.

The gene calls are TRBV5-5 and TRBJ2-5, with 15 bases identical to TRBD2. This CDR3 has 17 amino acids. The germline gives CDR1 SGHKS, CDR2 YYEKEE (reference sequence). With V trimmed by 4 bases and J by 4 bases, 8 bases remained unmatched. The CDR3 DNA is TGTGCCAGCAGCCCCTATGGACTAGCGGGGGGGCGAGAGACCCAGTACTTC. Amino acid sequence: CASSPYGLAGGRETQYF.

A single count supports this clone. The genes are TRBV21-1 and TRBJ2-3; the listed D gene, TRBD2, was not tested against the DNA. TRBV21-1 is designated a pseudogene. The CDR3 is made up of 18 amino acids. CDR3 DNA sequence: TGTGCCAGCAGCAATCGCCCTGTAACTAGCGCTAGCACAGATACGCAGTATTTT. Translated: CASSNRPVTSASTDTQYF.

The chain is built from TRBV5-1 and TRBJ2-7; tentatively, D is TRBD1 (6 bases). The CDR3 has 12 amino acids. Germline V CDR1 and CDR2: SGHRS, YFSETQ. V lost 3 bases and J 6 bases, leaving 10 bases between the germline ends. The CDR3 coding sequence is TGCGCCAGCAGCTCGACAGGTTTCGAGCAGTACTTC. This codes for CASSSTGFEQYF.